Below, one TCR beta chain is given with its context. No antigen is known for it. This PCR relied on a set of 60 Vbeta primers and 13 Jbeta primers. The data were produced by immunoSEQ multiplex PCR, yet TCRdb's version contains in-frame clones alone and is incomplete. This sample yields roughly 180,000 clones, of which about 75% are seen a single time; less than 3% belongs to the top ten. Germline values: CDR1 SGHRS, CDR2 YFSETQ. After removal of 0 bases from V and 6 bases from J, the junction contained 12 bases not matched to a gene. This CDR3 is 16 amino acids long. This entry belongs to a study of cytomegalovirus exposure and HLA in healthy donors. Whole-study results and caveats: It was assumed in the presence/absence analyses that sequencing depth was roughly uniform across donors. The authors listed around 150 TCR beta chains as cytomegalovirus-associated.

Donors in the study were healthy people who gave bone marrow. The source of this sequence is a female donor in good health and CMV-seronegative. This chain joins TRBV5-1 and TRBJ2-7; 7 bases map to TRBD1. Sequenced material: PBMCs. The DNA for the CDR3 is TGCGCCAGCAGCTTGGGGGGGACAGCTTCACAGGGCGAGCAGTACTTC. Amino acid sequence: CASSLGGTASQGEQYF.